This T cell receptor beta chain was captured by sequencing in a study of regulatory T cells in long-lasting Graves disease. At the level of the study: Freshly diagnosed Graves' patients had used antithyroid drugs for under 3 months. Study conclusions and caveats: Persistent disease preferred TRBV28, TRBJ1-2 and TRBJ2-5; new disease, TRBV20-1 and TRBJ2-1.

Time point specified: newly diagnosed GD, antithyroid drugs for less than 3 months. Researchers made the TCR library from RNA that was extracted from PBMCs. Looked up from germline, CDR1 is LNHNV and CDR2 is YYDKDF (reference sequence). Between the trimmed V and J ends, which lost 8 bases and 7 bases, there was a span of 12 bases. The CDR3 covers 12 residues. Library construction for TCR beta used iRepertoire HTBI primers and Arm-PCR of CDR3 regions. From the multiplex PCR reads, TCRdb called clonotypes with MiXCR, one entry per CDR3 protein. The profile covers around 250,000 distinct CDR3 sequences, with 20% appearing a single time and approximately 13% taken by the ten largest. This clonotype was picked up a small number of times. What it recognizes is unknown.

Source: peripheral blood mononuclear cells (PBMCs), taken at new diagnosis, from a patient treated with antithyroid drugs. The TCR was taken from a female donor with Graves disease. The chain employs TRBV15 and TRBJ1-5; D gene ambiguous. The CDR3 DNA reads TGTGCCACCGGGGAGGGTACCCAGCCCCAGCATTTT. Translated: CATGEGTQPQHF.